One T cell receptor (beta chain) is described in this entry. The record originates from a study of blood T cell repertoires in COVID-19. Sequenced by immunoSEQ multiplex PCR; TCRdb stores in-frame clones only, minus some. The sample includes approximately 29,000 clones, 90% to 95% of them seen just once. This CDR3 comprises 14 residues. Germline CDR1 reads SGHTA; CDR2 reads FQGNSA. Trimming removed 3 bases from V and 0 bases from J, with 6 bases in between. The sample taken for sequencing was peripheral blood. The chain employs TRBV7-2 and TRBJ1-3, with D possibly TRBD1 on 5 matching bases. This TCR derives from a woman aged 70-85 years with COVID-19, enrolled during active disease. The CDR3 here is CASSLDTSGNTIYF. CDR3 bases: TGTGCCAGCAGCTTGGACACCTCTGGAAACACCATATATTTT.